These 23 T cell receptor beta chains came from one sample sequenced in a study of cytomegalovirus exposure and HLA in healthy donors. The PCR ran on 60 Vbeta and 13 Jbeta primers. Method: immunoSEQ multiplex PCR; TCRdb's copy keeps in-frame clones and lacks some. The data contain roughly 180,000 clones, roughly 80% of them singletons. Sequencing was done on a sample of PBMCs. These receptors originate from a female donor in good health and CMV-seronegative.

The rearrangement joins TRBV5-1 to TRBJ2-3; 13 bases line up with TRBD2. CDR1 and CDR2 from the germline V gene are SGHRS and YFSETQ. The CDR3 loop spans 16 amino acids. Trimming took 4 bases from V and 5 from J; bases not matched to a gene: 7. This CDR3 reads CASSPTSGGALDTQYF. The DNA of the CDR3 is TGCGCCAGCAGCCCCACTAGCGGGGGGGCACTAGATACGCAGTATTTT.

The chain recombines TRBV12-5 with TRBJ2-5, with 7 nucleotides matching TRBD2. The J call may be in error: the DNA end matches TRBJ2-7 better. CDR3 length equals 13 residues. Germline-derived CDR1 and CDR2 are LGHNT and FRNRAP. CDR3: CASGVGGTYEQYF. In nucleotides, the CDR3 is TGTGCTAGTGGCGTGGGGGGGACCTACGAGCAGTACTTC.

The gene calls are TRBV12-5 and TRBJ2-5; D could derive from TRBD1 or TRBD2 (5 bases each). The DNA end favors TRBJ2-7, so the J call may be wrong. Germline CDR1 is LGHNT and CDR2 is FRNRAP. The CDR3 runs to 16 residues. The CDR3 is CASGFDTPGGSYEQYF. CDR3 in DNA: TGTGCTAGTGGTTTTGATACTCCTGGGGGCTCCTACGAGCAGTACTTC.

The genes are TRBV28 and TRBJ2-5, with a weak D call TRBD1 (5 bases). The V end lost 3 bases, the J end lost 5 bases, and 16 bases lay between the germline ends. CDR1 and CDR2 (germline): MDHEN, SYDVKM. The CDR3 is made up of 15 amino acids. Here the CDR3 reads CASSFKGAWVETQYF. DNA for the CDR3: TGTGCCAGCAGTTTTAAAGGGGCCTGGGTCGAGACCCAGTACTTC. Drawing the rest from reference TRBV28 and TRBJ2-5, the complete variable domain is DVKVTQSSRYLVKRTGEKVFLECVQDMDHENMFWYRQDPGLGLRLIYFSYDVKMKEKGDIPEGYSVSREKKERFSLILESASTNQTSMYLCASSFKGAWVETQYFGPGTRLLVL.

This clone was recorded once. At the DNA level, this CDR3 is encoded by other sequences in the same sample as well. This rearrangement joins TRBV5-1 to TRBJ1-6; D remains ambiguous. CDR3 length: 13 residues. Trimming shortened V by 0 bases and J by 8 bases, and 6 bases separated the two germline ends. CDR1 and CDR2 (germline): SGHRS, YFSETQ. CDR3 nucleotides: TGCGCCAGCAGCTTGGGGAGGGATTCACCCCTCCACTTT. Its translation: CASSLGRDSPLHF. Based on the CDR3 plus reference TRBV5-1 and TRBJ1-6, the full variable domain is KAGVTQTPRYLIKTRGQQVTLSCSPISGHRSVSWYQQTPGQGLQFLFEYFSETQRNKGNFPGRFSGRQFSNSRSEMNVSTLELGDSALYLCASSLGRDSPLHFGNGTRLTVT.

This clone has more than one count but fewer than ten. The chain recombines TRBV5-4 with TRBJ2-7; 7 bases align to TRBD1. The trim removed 3 bases at V and 1 base at J, leaving 1 base unmatched. CDR3 length: 13 residues. CDR1 SGHNT and CDR2 YYREEE come from the germline V gene (reference sequence). The CDR3 loop reads CASSWDSSYEQYF. CDR3 DNA: TGTGCCAGCAGCTGGGACAGTTCCTACGAGCAGTACTTC.

This sequence joins TRBV2 and TRBJ2-5; a weak D match, TRBD1 (8 bases). The CDR3 sequence is 14 residues long. CDR1 is SNHLY, CDR2 FYNNEI, per germline. The V end lost 8 bases, the J end lost 5 bases, and 18 bases lay between the germline ends. The CDR3 DNA reads TGTGCCAGCCACACGGACAGGGAGGGGGAGACCCAGTACTTC. Protein product: CASHTDREGETQYF.

This clone was seen a few times. As DNA, the CDR3 is TGTGCCAGCAGCCTTACAGGGGGCACATTGGGCGGAGAGCAGTACTTC. It translates to CASSLTGGTLGGEQYF. The chain combines TRBV2 with TRBJ2-7; 9 bases are a match to TRBD1. This CDR3 is built from 16 residues. Germline CDR1 SNHLY, CDR2 FYNNEI. After removal of 6 bases from V and 7 bases from J, the junction contained 16 bases not matched to a gene.

The rearrangement joins TRBV29-1 to TRBJ2-7; 10 nucleotides match TRBD1. V gave up 3 bases and J gave up 2 bases; unmatched junction bases: 1. The CDR3 has 13 amino acids. Looked up from germline, CDR1 is SQVTM and CDR2 is ANQGSEA. The CDR3, as DNA: TGCAGCGTTGAGGACAGGGGGACCTACGAGCAGTACTTC. Its protein product is CSVEDRGTYEQYF.

The J gene is TRBJ2-7, the V gene TRBV6-4; 10 bases match TRBD1. There are 15 residues in the CDR3. The ends lost 7 bases at V and 5 bases at J; junction bases unmatched: 11. Germline CDR1 reads MRHNA; CDR2 reads SNTAGT. The CDR3 bases are TGTGCCAGCACCTGGGGACAGGGGCAGCTCCACGAGCAGTACTTC. It specifies CASTWGQGQLHEQYF.

The V gene is TRBV7-3, the J gene TRBJ2-1; D perhaps matches TRBD2 (6 bases). Trimming took 4 bases from V and 1 from J, leaving 11 bases between them. The CDR3 has 15 amino acids. Germline loops: CDR1 SGHTA, CDR2 FQGTGA. CDR3 DNA sequence: TGTGCCAGCAGCTACGGCGGGAATTCCTACAATGAGCAGTTCTTC. This encodes CASSYGGNSYNEQFF.

The chain has TRBV6-7 and TRBJ2-7; 10 bases fit TRBD2. TRBV6-7 is an ORF, and what it does is uncertain. V was pared by 0 bases and J by 3 bases, with 8 bases of the junction left unmatched. The CDR3 is 17 residues long. The CDR3 here is CASSYSSLAGEGYEQYF. The CDR3 DNA follows: TGTGCCAGCAGTTACTCGTCTCTAGCGGGAGAAGGCTACGAGCAGTACTTC.

V is TRBV11-2 and J is TRBJ2-5; TRBD2 agrees at 10 bases. Germline assignment: CDR1 SGHAT and CDR2 FQNNGV. This CDR3 has 16 residues. Germline trimming cut 4 bases from V and 4 bases from J; bases unmatched to any gene: 9. The DNA for the CDR3 is TGTGCCAGCAGCTCCATCCTAGCGGGAGATTCAGAGACCCAGTACTTC. This codes for CASSSILAGDSETQYF.

The chain has TRBV18 and TRBJ2-7; 14 positions agree with TRBD2. Germline lookup yields CDR1 KGHSH and CDR2 LQKENI. J gave up 4 bases and V 5 bases, and 7 bases lay outside the gene matches. The CDR3 is 16 residues long. This CDR3 is CASSRGLAGEGYEQYF. The CDR3 DNA follows: TGTGCCAGCTCAAGGGGACTAGCGGGAGAAGGGTACGAGCAGTACTTC.

This chain connects TRBV6-5 to TRBJ1-1; 7 nucleotides line up with TRBD1. This CDR3 region has 14 residues. V was clipped by 5 bases and J by 2 bases; unmatched bases: 5. Germline CDR1 and CDR2: MNHEY and SVGAGI. CDR3 coding DNA: TGTGCCAGCAGTCGGGACAGAACTAACACTGAAGCTTTCTTT. It yields the protein CASSRDRTNTEAFF.

DNA for the CDR3: TGTGCCAGCAGTGCTACTAGCGGGGGGTATGGTGAGCAGTTCTTC. Translated: CASSATSGGYGEQFF. The chain employs TRBV6-4 and TRBJ2-1; 12 bases match TRBD2. In germline, CDR1 is MRHNA, CDR2 SNTAGT. The CDR3 runs to 15 residues. V dropped 4 bases and J dropped 9; count of bases not matched to a gene: 7.

V gene TRBV6-1 combines with J gene TRBJ1-2; tentative D call: TRBD1 (5 bases). In germline, CDR1 is MNHNS, CDR2 SASEGT. V was cut by 8 bases and J by 0 bases, with 10 bases left in between. The CDR3 is made up of 13 amino acids. CDR3 sequence: CASAGGANYGYTF. CDR3 DNA: TGTGCCAGCGCGGGGGGGGCTAACTATGGCTACACCTTC.

This clone was seen a few times. V and J are TRBV2 and TRBJ1-5; 10 bases are a match to TRBD1. The CDR3 consists of 13 residues. V shed 8 bases and J 4 bases; nucleotides not matched to a gene: 2. The germline V gene encodes CDR1 SNHLY and CDR2 FYNNEI. Written as DNA, the CDR3 is TGTGCCAGCGGACAGGGGGGGAATCAGCCCCAGCATTTT. Translation: CASGQGGNQPQHF.

This clone was detected only a few times. V is TRBV7-2 and J is TRBJ2-2; 11 bases are a match to TRBD2. Losses at the gene ends were 2 bases for V and 3 bases for J; bases not matched to a gene: 2. CDR1 is SGHTA, CDR2 FQGNSA, per germline. The CDR3 length is 16 residues. The chain's CDR3 is CASSLIAGGDTGELFF. The CDR3 bases are TGTGCCAGCAGCTTAATAGCGGGGGGGGACACCGGGGAGCTGTTTTTT.

About this clone itself: The junction departs from germline at one end; a sequencing error may be responsible. The gene calls are TRBV7-2 and TRBJ2-1; D not certain. There are 15 residues in the CDR3. The germline CDR1 and CDR2 sequences are SGHTA and FQGNSA. The CDR3: CASTATASSYNEQFF. The DNA of the CDR3 is TGTGCTAGCACCGCGACTGCTAGCTCCTACAATGAGCAGTTCTTC.

J is TRBJ1-1 and V is TRBV28, with D uncertain. Germline CDR1 and CDR2: MDHEN and SYDVKM. The CDR3 loop spans 14 amino acids. V lost 4 bases to trimming and J lost 1 base, with 10 bases between them. The CDR3: CASSSQPENTEAFF. CDR3 in DNA: TGTGCCAGCAGTTCCCAACCAGAGAACACTGAAGCTTTCTTT. Based on the CDR3 plus reference TRBV28 and TRBJ1-1, the full variable domain is DVKVTQSSRYLVKRTGEKVFLECVQDMDHENMFWYRQDPGLGLRLIYFSYDVKMKEKGDIPEGYSVSREKKERFSLILESASTNQTSMYLCASSSQPENTEAFFGQGTRLTVV.

Details on this clone: The junction and the germline gene differ at one end; a read error may be behind it. The J gene is TRBJ1-1, the V gene TRBV6-1; 8 bases fit TRBD1. The CDR3 covers 14 residues. CDR1 MNHNS and CDR2 SASEGT come from the germline V gene. The CDR3, as DNA: TGTGCCAGCAGTAAAGCGGACAGGGCCCCTGGGGCTTCCTTT. Translating gives CASSKADRAPGASF.

The rearrangement uses TRBV9 and TRBJ2-7; D ambiguous. CDR1 and CDR2 (germline): SGDLS, YYNGEE. V lost 0 bases, J lost 3 bases, and 10 bases lay in between. This CDR3 region has 14 residues. CDR3 in amino acids: CASSVGEALYEQYF. The CDR3, as DNA: TGTGCCAGCAGCGTAGGAGAGGCCCTCTACGAGCAGTACTTC.